Each of the 4 T cell receptor beta chains below was sequenced from the same sample in a study of Ad26.COV2.S vaccination and SARS-CoV-2 variants. Treatment indicated: around 19 received Ad26.COV2.S at low or high dose, single or two shots; several received placebo; per-sample allocation not given. Samples were taken on day 63 after the first vaccine or placebo injection. TCRdb's copy holds only in-frame clones and misses some; the assay was immunoSEQ multiplex PCR. The table has around 340,000 clones, approximately 90% seen once. Specimen: peripheral blood, collected in a trial of Ad26.COV2.S vaccine versus placebo. All receptors come from a person between 18 and 60 years old who received the Ad26.COV2.S COVID-19 vaccine or a placebo.

This rearrangement joins TRBV10-3 to TRBJ2-5; D is undetermined. CDR1 is ENHRY and CDR2 is SYGVKD in the germline V gene. Between the trimmed V and J ends, which lost 11 bases and 1 base, there was a span of 11 bases. The CDR3 extends over 12 amino acids. The CDR3 coding sequence is TGTGCCCACGGACCAATCCAAGAGACCCAGTACTTC. This codes for CAHGPIQETQYF.

About this clone: One end of the junction is discordant with germline, which a read error may explain. This chain uses TRBV9 with TRBJ2-7; D may match TRBD1 or TRBD2 (5 bases each). The CDR3 loop spans 15 amino acids. Germline CDR1 and CDR2: SGDLS and YYNGEE. The CDR3 region is CASSRSGGFSHEQYF. CDR3 DNA: TGTGCCAGCAGCAGGAGTGGGGGATTCTCCCACGAGCAGTACTTC.

This chain uses TRBV19 with TRBJ2-2; 9 bases map to TRBD1. The CDR3 totals 16 residues. J gave up 4 bases and V 7 bases, and 10 bases lay outside the gene matches. The germline V gene encodes CDR1 LNHDA and CDR2 SQIVND (reference sequence). The DNA for the CDR3 is TGTGCCAGTACCAGAAGACAGGGGGACGTCACCGGGGAGCTGTTTTTT. Amino acids: CASTRRQGDVTGELFF.

The chain joins TRBV4-3 to TRBJ2-1, with D possibly being TRBD2 (6 bases). The length of the CDR3 is 15 residues. Germline CDR1 and CDR2: LGHNA and YSLEER. V lost 0 bases to trimming and J lost 8 bases, with 14 bases between them. CDR3 sequence (DNA): TGCGCCAGCAGCCAAGAGCCAGGTTCGGGGGATGAGCAGTTCTTC. It codes for CASSQEPGSGDEQFF.